This T cell receptor (beta chain) was sequenced for a study of blood T cell repertoires in COVID-19. Authors' analysis steps: Scientists estimated how many nucleated cells there were by amplifying reference gene primers. Sequencing used immunoSEQ multiplex PCR; TCRdb keeps in-frame clones, though not all of them. That table furnishes V, J and clone size, whereas the DNA furnished D and trimming. The top ten hold 5.5% to 8% of the sample, which has about 300,000 clones, approximately 90% seen once. Trimming removed 7 bases from V and 0 bases from J, with 11 bases in between. CDR1 is SNHLY and CDR2 is FYNNEI in the germline V gene. This CDR3 region has 14 residues.

The TCR comes from a woman aged 25 to 39 who had recovered from COVID-19. Source material: peripheral blood. This chain links TRBV2 with TRBJ2-3, with D tentatively TRBD2 (6 bases). In DNA form, the CDR3 reads TGTGCCAGCAATCGGGGACTTAGCACAGATACGCAGTATTTT. As protein: CASNRGLSTDTQYF.